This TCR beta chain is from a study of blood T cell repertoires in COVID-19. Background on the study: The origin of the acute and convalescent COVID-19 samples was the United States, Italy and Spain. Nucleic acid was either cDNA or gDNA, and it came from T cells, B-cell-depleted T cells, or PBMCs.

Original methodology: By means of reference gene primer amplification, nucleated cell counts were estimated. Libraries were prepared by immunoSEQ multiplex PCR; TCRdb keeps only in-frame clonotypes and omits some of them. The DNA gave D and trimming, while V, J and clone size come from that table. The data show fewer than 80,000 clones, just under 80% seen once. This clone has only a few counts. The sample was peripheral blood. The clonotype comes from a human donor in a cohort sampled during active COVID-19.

CDR3 in amino acids: CASSLAGGLAGGVEQYF. The CDR3 DNA reads TGTGCCAGCAGTCTCGCCGGTGGACTAGCGGGAGGGGTCGAGCAGTACTTC. The rearrangement links TRBV6-6 to TRBJ2-7, with TRBD2 matching over 15 bases. V dropped 5 bases and J dropped 6; count of bases not matched to a gene: 11. The CDR3 runs 17 residues. Germline CDR1 is MNHNY and CDR2 is SVGAGI (reference sequence).